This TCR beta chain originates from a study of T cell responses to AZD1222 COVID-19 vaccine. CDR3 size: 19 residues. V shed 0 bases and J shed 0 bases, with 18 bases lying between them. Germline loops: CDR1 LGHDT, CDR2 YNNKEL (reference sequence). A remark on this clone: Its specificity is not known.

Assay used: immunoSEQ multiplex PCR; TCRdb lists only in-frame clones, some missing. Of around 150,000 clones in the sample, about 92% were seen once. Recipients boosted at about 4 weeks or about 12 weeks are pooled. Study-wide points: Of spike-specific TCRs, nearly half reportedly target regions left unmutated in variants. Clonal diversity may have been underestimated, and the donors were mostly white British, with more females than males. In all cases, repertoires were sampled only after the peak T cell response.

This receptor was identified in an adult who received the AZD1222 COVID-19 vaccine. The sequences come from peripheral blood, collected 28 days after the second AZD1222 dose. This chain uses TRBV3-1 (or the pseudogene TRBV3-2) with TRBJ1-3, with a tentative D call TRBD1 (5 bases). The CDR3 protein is CASSQDLGDSYGSGNTIYF. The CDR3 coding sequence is TGTGCCAGCAGCCAAGATTTGGGAGACAGTTACGGCTCTGGAAACACCATATATTTT.